The subject of this entry is one TCR beta chain. Its specificity is not known. Germline assignment: CDR1 MNHEY and CDR2 SVGEGT. The CDR3 sequence is 14 residues long. This sample stems from a study of CXCR3-negative and CXCR3-positive naive CD8 T cells. General study findings and limits: The TRB CDR3s that CXCR3-positive naive cells carried were more hydrophobic than those of CXCR3-negative naive cells.

The authors made the TRB cDNA libraries by 5' RACE using UMI labels. TCRdb derives one entry per CDR3 protein from the 5' RACE reads, leaving out DNA. Recorded for this sample: around 65,000 distinct CDR3 sequences. The V and J genes are TRBV6-2 or TRBV6-3 and TRBJ2-2; the TRBD1 assignment by TCRdb is unverifiable without DNA. The specimen sequenced was naive CXCR3+ CD8+ T cells from blood. The subset: CD45RO-CCR7+CD27+CD95- naive CD8+ T cells expressing CXCR3 (TNR3+). This sequence was found in a human donor in good health. Some clones in this sample may be carry-over from other donors' samples. The CDR3 reads CASSWGPNTGELFF.